This entry lists 7 T cell receptor beta chains sequenced from one sample in a study of cytomegalovirus exposure and HLA in healthy donors. PCR primers comprised 60 Vbeta and 13 Jbeta primers. Assay used: immunoSEQ multiplex PCR; TCRdb lists only in-frame clones, some missing. Of more than 85,000 clones in the sample, 80% are singletons; the top ten hold approximately 6.9%. The sample taken for sequencing was PBMCs. The receptors were sampled from a man in his thirties or forties in good health and CMV-seropositive.

V is TRBV18 and J is TRBJ2-4; a weak D match, TRBD2 (6 bases). CDR3 length: 13 amino acids. Looked up from germline, CDR1 is KGHSH and CDR2 is LQKENI. V lost 6 bases to trimming and J lost 1 base, with 7 bases between them. The DNA of the CDR3 is TGTGCCAGCTCCGGAGGGGCCAAAAACATTCAGTACTTC. Encoded protein: CASSGGAKNIQYF.

This clone was recorded once. This chain uses TRBV11-2 with TRBJ1-2; TRBD1 matches 7 bases. This CDR3 contains 16 residues. The germline V gene has CDR1 SGHAT and CDR2 FQNNGV. Unmatched junction bases numbered 9, after V lost 5 bases and J lost 0 bases. Here the CDR3 reads CASSRPGQRANYGYTF. CDR3 nucleotide sequence: TGTGCCAGCAGCCGGCCGGGACAGCGAGCTAACTATGGCTACACCTTC. Based on the CDR3 plus reference TRBV11-2 and TRBJ1-2, the full variable domain is EAGVAQSPRYKIIEKRQSVAFWCNPISGHATLYWYQQILGQGPKLLIQFQNNGVVDDSQLPKDRFSAERLKGVDSTLKIQPAKLEDSAVYLCASSRPGQRANYGYTFGSGTRLTVV.

This clone was observed a few times. This rearrangement joins TRBV19 to TRBJ1-6; 10 bases match TRBD1. The CDR3 length is 18 residues. V lost 5 bases and J lost 0; bases outside the gene matches: 7. The germline CDR1 and CDR2 sequences are LNHDA and SQIVND (reference sequence). This chain's CDR3 is CASSPDRGRSSYNSPLHF. CDR3 bases: TGTGCCAGTAGTCCTGACAGGGGGCGGAGCTCCTATAATTCACCCCTCCACTTT.

The V gene is TRBV7-9, the J gene TRBJ1-1; 7 bases are a match to TRBD1. The V segment lost 5 bases and the J segment 7 bases; nucleotides outside the gene matches: 16. Germline CDR1 is SEHNR and CDR2 is FQNEAQ (reference sequence). CDR3 size: 16 residues. CDR3 sequence: CASSPEGGQGSFEAFF. The CDR3 region has the DNA TGTGCCAGCAGCCCTGAAGGGGGCCAGGGATCTTTTGAAGCTTTCTTT. Based on the CDR3 plus reference TRBV7-9 and TRBJ1-1, the full variable domain is DTGVSQNPRHKITKRGQNVTFRCDPISEHNRLYWYRQTLGQGPEFLTYFQNEAQLEKSRLLSDRFSAERPKGSFSTLEIQRTEQGDSAMYLCASSPEGGQGSFEAFFGQGTRLTVV.

This clone was observed once. The chain joins TRBV2 to TRBJ1-1; tentative D call: TRBD1 (6 bases). Trimming left V 6 bases short and J 0 bases short, with 11 bases between. Germline CDR1 reads SNHLY; CDR2 reads FYNNEI. This CDR3 contains 14 residues. The CDR3 coding sequence is TGTGCCAGCAGGAAAGACAGGCTGAACACTGAAGCTTTCTTT. It codes for CASRKDRLNTEAFF.

V gene TRBV10-2 combines with J gene TRBJ2-2, with 7 nucleotides matching TRBD2. Germline CDR1 is WSHSY and CDR2 is SAAADI. This CDR3 is 14 amino acids long. V was clipped by 8 bases and J by 7 bases; unmatched bases: 10. CDR3 sequence: CASSWQGGIGELFF. Here the CDR3 DNA reads TGCGCCAGCTCGTGGCAGGGAGGGATCGGGGAGCTGTTTTTT.

The rearrangement uses TRBV15 and TRBJ2-1, with 11 positions matching TRBD1. This CDR3 is built from 15 residues. V dropped 2 bases and J dropped 8; count of bases not matched to a gene: 5. CDR1 is LNHNV, CDR2 YYDKDF, per germline (reference sequence). The CDR3 region has the DNA TGTGCCACCAGCAGAAACGGACAGGGGGCGGATGAGCAGTTCTTC. Protein product: CATSRNGQGADEQFF.